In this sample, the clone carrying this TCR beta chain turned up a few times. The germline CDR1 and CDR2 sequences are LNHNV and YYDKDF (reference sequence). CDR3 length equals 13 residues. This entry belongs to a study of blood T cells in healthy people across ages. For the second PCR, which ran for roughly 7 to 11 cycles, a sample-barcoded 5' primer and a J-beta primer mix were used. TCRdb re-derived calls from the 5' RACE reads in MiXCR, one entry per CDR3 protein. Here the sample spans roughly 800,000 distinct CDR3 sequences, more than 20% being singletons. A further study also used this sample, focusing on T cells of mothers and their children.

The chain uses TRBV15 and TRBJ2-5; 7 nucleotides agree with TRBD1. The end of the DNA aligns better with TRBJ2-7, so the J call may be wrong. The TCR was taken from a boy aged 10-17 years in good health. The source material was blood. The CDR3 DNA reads TGTGCCACCAGCCTGGACAGGACGTACGAGCAGTACTTC. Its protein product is CATSLDRTYEQYF.